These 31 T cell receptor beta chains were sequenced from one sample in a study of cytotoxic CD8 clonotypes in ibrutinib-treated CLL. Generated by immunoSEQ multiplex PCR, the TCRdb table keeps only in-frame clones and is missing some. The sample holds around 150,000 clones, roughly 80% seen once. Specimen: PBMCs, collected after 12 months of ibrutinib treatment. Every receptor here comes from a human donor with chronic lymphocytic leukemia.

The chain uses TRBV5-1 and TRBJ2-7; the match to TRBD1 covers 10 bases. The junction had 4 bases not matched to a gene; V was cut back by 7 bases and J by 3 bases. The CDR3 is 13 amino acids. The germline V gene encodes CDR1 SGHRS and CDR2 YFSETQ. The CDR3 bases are TGCGCCAGCGGCCGGACAGGGGGCTACGAGCAGTACTTC. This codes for CASGRTGGYEQYF.

CDR3 in DNA: TGTGCCAGCAGCGTGGATGCGGGGGAAGAGACCCAGTACTTC. It yields the protein CASSVDAGEETQYF. The V gene is TRBV5-6, the J gene TRBJ2-5, with 7 bases identical to TRBD2. This CDR3 is built from 14 residues. V lost 4 bases to trimming and J lost 3 bases; unmatched junction nucleotides: 6. In germline, CDR1 is SGHDT, CDR2 YYEEEE.

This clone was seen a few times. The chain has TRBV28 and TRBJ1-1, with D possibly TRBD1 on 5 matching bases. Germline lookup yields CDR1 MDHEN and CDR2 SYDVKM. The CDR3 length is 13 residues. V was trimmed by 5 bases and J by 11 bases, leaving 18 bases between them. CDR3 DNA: TGTGCCAGCAGTCGACAGCCATTACAAGTTGCTTTCTTT. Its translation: CASSRQPLQVAFF.

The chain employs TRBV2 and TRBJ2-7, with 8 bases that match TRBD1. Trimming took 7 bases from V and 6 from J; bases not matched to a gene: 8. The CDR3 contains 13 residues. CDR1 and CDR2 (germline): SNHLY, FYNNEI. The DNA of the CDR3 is TGTGCCAGCAATGGACAGGGTAGGGGCGAGCAGTACTTC. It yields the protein CASNGQGRGEQYF.

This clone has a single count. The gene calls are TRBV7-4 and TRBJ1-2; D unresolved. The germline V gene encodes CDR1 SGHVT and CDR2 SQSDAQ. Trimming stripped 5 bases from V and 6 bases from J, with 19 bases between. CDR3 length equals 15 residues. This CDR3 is CASSPGFEGRNGYTF. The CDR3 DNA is TGTGCCAGCAGCCCAGGATTTGAAGGTAGGAATGGCTACACCTTC.

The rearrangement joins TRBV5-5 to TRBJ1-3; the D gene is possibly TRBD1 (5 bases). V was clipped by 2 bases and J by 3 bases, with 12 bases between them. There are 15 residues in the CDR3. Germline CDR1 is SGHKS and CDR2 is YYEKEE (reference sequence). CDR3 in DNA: TGTGCCAGCAGCTTCGGGGGGTTCAATGGAAACACCATATATTTT. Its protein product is CASSFGGFNGNTIYF.

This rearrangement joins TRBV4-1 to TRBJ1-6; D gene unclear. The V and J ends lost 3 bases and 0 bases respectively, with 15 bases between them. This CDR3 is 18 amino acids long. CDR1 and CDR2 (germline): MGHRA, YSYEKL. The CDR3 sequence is CASSQDRLKGSYNSPLHF. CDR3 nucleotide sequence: TGCGCCAGCAGCCAGGACCGACTGAAAGGCTCCTATAATTCACCCCTCCACTTT.

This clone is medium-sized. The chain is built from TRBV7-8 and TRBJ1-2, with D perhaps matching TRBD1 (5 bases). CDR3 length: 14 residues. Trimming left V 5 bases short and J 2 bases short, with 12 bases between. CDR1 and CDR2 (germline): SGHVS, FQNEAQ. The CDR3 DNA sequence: TGTGCCAGCAGCACGACGACAGCAAACTATGGCTACACCTTC. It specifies CASSTTTANYGYTF.

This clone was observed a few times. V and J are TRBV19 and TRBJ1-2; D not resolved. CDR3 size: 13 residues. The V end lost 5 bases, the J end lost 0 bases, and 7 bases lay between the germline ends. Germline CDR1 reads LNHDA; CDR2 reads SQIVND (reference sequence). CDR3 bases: TGTGCCAGTAGTCGAGAATCTAACTATGGCTACACCTTC. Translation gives CASSRESNYGYTF.

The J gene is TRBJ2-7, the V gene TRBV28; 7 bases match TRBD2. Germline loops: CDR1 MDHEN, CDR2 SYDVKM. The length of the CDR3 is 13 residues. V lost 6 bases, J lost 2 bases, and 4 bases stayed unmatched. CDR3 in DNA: TGTGCCAGCAGCGGACTAGGCCCCTACGAGCAGTACTTC. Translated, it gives CASSGLGPYEQYF.

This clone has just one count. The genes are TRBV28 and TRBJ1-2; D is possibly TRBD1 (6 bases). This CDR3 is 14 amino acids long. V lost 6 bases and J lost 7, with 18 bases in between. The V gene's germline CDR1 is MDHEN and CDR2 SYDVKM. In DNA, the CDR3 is TGTGCCAGCAGCCCCAGGGGTGTCGAGGCTGGCTACACCTTC. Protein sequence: CASSPRGVEAGYTF.

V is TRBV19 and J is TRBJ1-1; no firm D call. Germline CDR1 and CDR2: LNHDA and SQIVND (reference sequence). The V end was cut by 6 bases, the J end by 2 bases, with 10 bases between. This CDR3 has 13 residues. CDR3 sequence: CASSGRINTEAFF. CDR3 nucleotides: TGTGCCAGTAGCGGCAGAATAAACACTGAAGCTTTCTTT.

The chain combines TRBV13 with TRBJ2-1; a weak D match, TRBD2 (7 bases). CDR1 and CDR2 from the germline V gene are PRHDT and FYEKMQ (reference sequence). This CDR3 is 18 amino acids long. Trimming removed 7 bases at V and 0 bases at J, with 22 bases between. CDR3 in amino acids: CASTTGRDWGSSYNEQFF. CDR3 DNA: TGTGCCAGCACCACAGGGAGGGACTGGGGGAGCTCCTACAATGAGCAGTTCTTC.

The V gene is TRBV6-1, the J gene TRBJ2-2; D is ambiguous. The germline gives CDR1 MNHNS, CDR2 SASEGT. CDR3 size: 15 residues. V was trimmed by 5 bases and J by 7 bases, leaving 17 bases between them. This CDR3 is CASSLGRSFGGELFF. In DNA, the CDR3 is TGTGCCAGCAGTCTTGGACGTAGCTTTGGCGGGGAGCTGTTTTTT.

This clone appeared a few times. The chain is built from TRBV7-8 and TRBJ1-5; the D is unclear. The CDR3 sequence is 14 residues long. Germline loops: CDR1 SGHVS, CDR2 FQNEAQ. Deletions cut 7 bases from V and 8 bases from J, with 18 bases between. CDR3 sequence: CASTQANRGEPQHF. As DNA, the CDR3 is TGTGCCAGCACCCAAGCCAACCGCGGGGAGCCCCAGCATTTT.

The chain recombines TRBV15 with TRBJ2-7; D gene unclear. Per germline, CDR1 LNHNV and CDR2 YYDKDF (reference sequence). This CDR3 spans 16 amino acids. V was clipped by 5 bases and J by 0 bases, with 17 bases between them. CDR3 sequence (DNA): TGTGCCACCAGCGCATCGGGCAGAAGCTACTCCTACGAGCAGTACTTC. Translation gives CATSASGRSYSYEQYF.

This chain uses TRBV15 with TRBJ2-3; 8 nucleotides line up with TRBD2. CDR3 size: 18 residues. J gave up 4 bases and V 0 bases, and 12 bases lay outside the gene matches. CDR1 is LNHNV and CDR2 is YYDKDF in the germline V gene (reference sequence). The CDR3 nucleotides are TGTGCCACCAGCAGAGAGCGGAGTAGCGGGATAACCCCAGATACGCAGTATTTT. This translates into CATSRERSSGITPDTQYF.

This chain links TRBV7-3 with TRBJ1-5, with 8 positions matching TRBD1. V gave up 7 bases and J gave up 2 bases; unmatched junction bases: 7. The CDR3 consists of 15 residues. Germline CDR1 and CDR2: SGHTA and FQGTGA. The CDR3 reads CASTLGTGRNQPQHF. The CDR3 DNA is TGTGCCAGCACCCTTGGGACAGGCCGCAATCAGCCCCAGCATTTT.

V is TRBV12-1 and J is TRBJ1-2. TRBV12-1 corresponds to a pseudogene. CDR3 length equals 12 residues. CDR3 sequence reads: CARRDPPGGYTF. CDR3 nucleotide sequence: TGTGCCAGACGAGACCCCCCGGGCGGCTACACCTTC.

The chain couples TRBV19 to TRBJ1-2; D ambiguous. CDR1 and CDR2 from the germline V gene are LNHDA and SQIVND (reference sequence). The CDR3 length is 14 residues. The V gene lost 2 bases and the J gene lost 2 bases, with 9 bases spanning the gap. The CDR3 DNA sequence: TGTGCCAGTAGTATATACAGTCTCAACTATGGCTACACCTTC. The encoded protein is CASSIYSLNYGYTF.

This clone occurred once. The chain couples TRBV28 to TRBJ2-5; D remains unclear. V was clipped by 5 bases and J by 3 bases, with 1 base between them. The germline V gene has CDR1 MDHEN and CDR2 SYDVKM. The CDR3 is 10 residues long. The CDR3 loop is CASSEETQYF. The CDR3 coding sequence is TGTGCCAGCAGTGAAGAGACCCAGTACTTC.

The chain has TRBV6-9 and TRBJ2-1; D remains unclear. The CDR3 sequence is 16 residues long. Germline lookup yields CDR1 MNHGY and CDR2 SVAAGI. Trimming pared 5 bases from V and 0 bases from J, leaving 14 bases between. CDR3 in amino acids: CASSPPDWSSYNEQFF. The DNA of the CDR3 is TGTGCCAGCAGTCCCCCCGACTGGAGCTCCTACAATGAGCAGTTCTTC.

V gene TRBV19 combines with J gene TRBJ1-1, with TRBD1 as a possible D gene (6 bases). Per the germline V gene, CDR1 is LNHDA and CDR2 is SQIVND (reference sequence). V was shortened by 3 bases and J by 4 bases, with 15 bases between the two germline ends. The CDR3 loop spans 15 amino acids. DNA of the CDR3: TGTGCCAGTAGTATCAAACCCGGGGGGCGCACTGAAGCTTTCTTT. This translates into CASSIKPGGRTEAFF.

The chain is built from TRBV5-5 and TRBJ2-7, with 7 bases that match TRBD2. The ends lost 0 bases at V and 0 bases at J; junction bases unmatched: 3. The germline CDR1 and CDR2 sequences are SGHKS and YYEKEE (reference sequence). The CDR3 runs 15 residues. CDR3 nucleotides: TGTGCCAGCAGCTTGGCGAGCGGGGTCTCCTACGAGCAGTACTTC. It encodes CASSLASGVSYEQYF. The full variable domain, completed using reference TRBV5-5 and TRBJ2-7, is DAGVTQSPTHLIKTRGQQVTLRCSPISGHKSVSWYQQVLGQGPQFIFQYYEKEERGRGNFPDRFSARQFPNYSSELNVNALLLGDSALYLCASSLASGVSYEQYFGPGTRLTVT.

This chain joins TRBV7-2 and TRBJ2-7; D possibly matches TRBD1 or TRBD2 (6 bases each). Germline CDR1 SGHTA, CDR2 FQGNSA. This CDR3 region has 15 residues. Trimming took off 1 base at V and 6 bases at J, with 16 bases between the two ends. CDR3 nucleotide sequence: TGTGCCAGCAGCTTAGATCTCGACGGGGGCACCGAGCAGTACTTC. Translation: CASSLDLDGGTEQYF.

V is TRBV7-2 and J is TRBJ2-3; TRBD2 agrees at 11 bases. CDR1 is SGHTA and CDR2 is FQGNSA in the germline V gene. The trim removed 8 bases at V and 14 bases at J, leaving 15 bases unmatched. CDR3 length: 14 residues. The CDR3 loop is CASGFPGTSGSWYF. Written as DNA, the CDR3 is TGTGCCAGCGGGTTTCCGGGAACTAGCGGGAGTTGGTATTTT.

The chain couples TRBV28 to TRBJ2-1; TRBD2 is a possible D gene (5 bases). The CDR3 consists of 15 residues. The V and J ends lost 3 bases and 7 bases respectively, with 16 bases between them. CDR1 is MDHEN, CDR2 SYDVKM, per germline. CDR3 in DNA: TGTGCCAGCAGTTTCGTTGGTCTAGCATTTAATGAGCAGTTCTTC. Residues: CASSFVGLAFNEQFF.

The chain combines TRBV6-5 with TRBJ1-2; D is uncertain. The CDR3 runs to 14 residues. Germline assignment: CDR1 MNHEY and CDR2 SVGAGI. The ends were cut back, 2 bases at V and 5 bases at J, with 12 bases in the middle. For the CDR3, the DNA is TGTGCCAGCAGTTACGCTGGTGGCGGGTATGGCTACACCTTC. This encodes CASSYAGGGYGYTF.

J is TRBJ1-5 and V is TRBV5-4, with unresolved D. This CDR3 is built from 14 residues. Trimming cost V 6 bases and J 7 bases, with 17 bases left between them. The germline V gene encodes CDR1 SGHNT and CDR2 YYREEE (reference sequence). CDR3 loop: CASTTREPRQPQHF. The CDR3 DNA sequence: TGTGCCAGCACGACAAGGGAGCCTCGGCAGCCCCAGCATTTT.

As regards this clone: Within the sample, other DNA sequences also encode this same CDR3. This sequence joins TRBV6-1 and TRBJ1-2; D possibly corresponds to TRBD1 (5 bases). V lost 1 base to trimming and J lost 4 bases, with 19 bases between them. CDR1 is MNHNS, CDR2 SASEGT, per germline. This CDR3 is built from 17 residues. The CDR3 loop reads CASSEGGPGRGIYGYTF. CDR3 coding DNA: TGTGCCAGCAGTGAAGGGGGCCCCGGGAGGGGAATCTATGGCTACACCTTC.

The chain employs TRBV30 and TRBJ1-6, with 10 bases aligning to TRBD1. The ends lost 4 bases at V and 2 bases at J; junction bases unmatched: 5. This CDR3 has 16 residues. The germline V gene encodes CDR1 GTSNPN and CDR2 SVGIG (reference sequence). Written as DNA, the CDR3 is TGTGCCTGGAAAAGGACAGGGGGGCCCTATAATTCACCCCTCCACTTT. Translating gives CAWKRTGGPYNSPLHF. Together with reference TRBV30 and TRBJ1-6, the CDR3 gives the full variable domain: SQTIHQWPATLVQPVGSPLSLECTVEGTSNPNLYWYRQAAGRGLQLLFYSVGIGQISSEVPQNLSASRPQDRQFILSSKKLLLSDSGFYLCAWKRTGGPYNSPLHFGNGTRLTVT.